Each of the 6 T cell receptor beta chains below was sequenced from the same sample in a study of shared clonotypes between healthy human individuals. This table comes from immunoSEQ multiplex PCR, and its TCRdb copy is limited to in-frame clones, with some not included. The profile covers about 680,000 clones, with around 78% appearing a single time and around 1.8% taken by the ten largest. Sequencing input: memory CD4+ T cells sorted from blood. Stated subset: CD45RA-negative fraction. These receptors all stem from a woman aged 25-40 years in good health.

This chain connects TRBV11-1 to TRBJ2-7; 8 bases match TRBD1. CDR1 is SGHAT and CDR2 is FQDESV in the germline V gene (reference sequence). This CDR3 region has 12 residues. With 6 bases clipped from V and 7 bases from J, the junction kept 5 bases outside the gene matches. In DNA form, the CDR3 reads TGTGCCAGCAGATCAAACAGGGGGGAGCAGTACTTC. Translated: CASRSNRGEQYF.

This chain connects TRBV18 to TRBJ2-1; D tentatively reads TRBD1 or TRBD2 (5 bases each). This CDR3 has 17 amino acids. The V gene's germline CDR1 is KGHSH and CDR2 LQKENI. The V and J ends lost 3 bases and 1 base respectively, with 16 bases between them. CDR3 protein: CASSPGSGWRSYNEQFF. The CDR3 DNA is TGTGCCAGCTCACCGGGGTCAGGGTGGAGGTCCTACAATGAGCAGTTCTTC.

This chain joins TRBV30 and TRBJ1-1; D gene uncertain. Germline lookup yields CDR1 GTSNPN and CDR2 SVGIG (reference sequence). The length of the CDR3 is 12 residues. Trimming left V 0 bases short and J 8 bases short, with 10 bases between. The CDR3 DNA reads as TGTGCCTGGAGTGTACGGGGAGGGGAAGCTTTCTTT. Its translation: CAWSVRGGEAFF. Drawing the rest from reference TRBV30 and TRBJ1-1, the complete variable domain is SQTIHQWPATLVQPVGSPLSLECTVEGTSNPNLYWYRQAAGRGLQLLFYSVGIGQISSEVPQNLSASRPQDRQFILSSKKLLLSDSGFYLCAWSVRGGEAFFGQGTRLTVV.

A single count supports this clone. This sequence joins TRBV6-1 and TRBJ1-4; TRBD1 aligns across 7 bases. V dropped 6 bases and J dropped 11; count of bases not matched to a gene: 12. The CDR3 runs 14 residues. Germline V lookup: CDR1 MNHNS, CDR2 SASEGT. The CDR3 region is CASRLQGSPDKLFF. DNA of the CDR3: TGTGCCAGCAGGCTACAGGGGTCCCCTGATAAACTGTTTTTT.

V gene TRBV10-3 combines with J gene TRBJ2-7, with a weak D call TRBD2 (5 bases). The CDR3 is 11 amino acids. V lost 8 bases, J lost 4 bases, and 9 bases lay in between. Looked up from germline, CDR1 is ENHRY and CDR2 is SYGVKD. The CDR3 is CAIGERYEQYF. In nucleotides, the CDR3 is TGTGCCATCGGGGAGCGGTACGAGCAGTACTTC.

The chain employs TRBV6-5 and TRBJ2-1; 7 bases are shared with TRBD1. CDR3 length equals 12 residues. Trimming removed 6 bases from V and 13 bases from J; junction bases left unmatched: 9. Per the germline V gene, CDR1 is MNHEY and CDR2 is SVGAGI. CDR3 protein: CASRTGTASQFF. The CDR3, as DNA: TGTGCCAGCAGAACCGGGACAGCGAGCCAGTTCTTC.